This record concerns one TCR beta chain sequence. Its specificity is unknown. The method was immunoSEQ multiplex PCR; TCRdb's version includes in-frame clones alone and lacks a portion of them. The repertoire holds around 110,000 clones, with more than 85% as singletons. The data are from a study of T cell responses to AZD1222 COVID-19 vaccine. From germline, CDR1 is SGHDT and CDR2 YYEEEE. The V and J ends lost 6 bases and 0 bases respectively, with 10 bases between them. CDR3 size: 14 residues. Findings of the study overall: Clonal diversity was possibly underestimated, and white British individuals and females predominated among donors. In all cases, repertoires were sampled only after the peak T cell response. Nearly half of spike-specific TCRs reportedly target unmutated variant regions.

The sequences come from peripheral blood, collected on day 0 of AZD1222 vaccination. The source of this sequence is an adult in good health. The chain links TRBV5-6 to TRBJ1-5, with D possibly being TRBD1 (5 bases). CDR3 region: CASTDRHSNQPQHF. The CDR3 DNA is TGTGCCAGCACTGACAGACATAGCAATCAGCCCCAGCATTTT.